Sequencing of this T cell receptor beta chain was carried out in a study of blood T cell repertoires in COVID-19. Across the whole study: T cells, B-cell-depleted T cells, or PBMCs provided the cDNA or gDNA that served as material.

The CDR3 sequence is 14 residues long. Germline V gene data show CDR1 as SGHRS and CDR2 as YFSETQ. Deletions cut 4 bases from V and 2 bases from J, with 9 bases between. Original handling: Amplification of reference gene primers provided the estimated nucleated cell counts. TCRdb's table, derived via immunoSEQ multiplex PCR, lists solely in-frame clones and lacks some. That table gives V, J and clone size, and the DNA gave D and trimming. The sample lists fewer than 350,000 clones, around four fifths occurring once. This clone was observed once. The sample was peripheral blood. The source of this sequence is a woman aged 45-65 years with active or convalescent COVID-19. V usage is TRBV5-1 and J usage is TRBJ1-4; D is perhaps TRBD1 (5 bases). The CDR3 DNA reads as TGCGCCAGCAGCCCACGACAGACTAATGAAAAACTGTTTTTT. Protein: CASSPRQTNEKLFF. The entire variable domain, with the rest obtained from reference TRBV5-1 and TRBJ1-4, is as follows: KAGVTQTPRYLIKTRGQQVTLSCSPISGHRSVSWYQQTPGQGLQFLFEYFSETQRNKGNFPGRFSGRQFSNSRSEMNVSTLELGDSALYLCASSPRQTNEKLFFGSGTQLSVL.